The 9 T cell receptor beta chains presented below share a single source sample, sequenced in a study of T cell responses to AZD1222 COVID-19 vaccine. Sequencing used immunoSEQ multiplex PCR; TCRdb keeps in-frame clones, though not all of them. This sample has 110,000 to 150,000 clones, with approximately 92% found just once. This sample comprised peripheral blood, obtained 28 days after the second AZD1222 dose. These receptors were obtained from an adult who received the AZD1222 COVID-19 vaccine.

The chain couples TRBV9 to TRBJ2-7; D gene ambiguous. The CDR3 loop spans 15 amino acids. V was pared by 1 base and J by 7 bases, with 18 bases between. Germline assignment: CDR1 SGDLS and CDR2 YYNGEE. The CDR3 bases are TGTGCCAGCAGCGTAACGGGTTCAACCCCCTCGGAGCAGTACTTC. This sequence encodes CASSVTGSTPSEQYF.

The chain carries TRBV28 and TRBJ1-5, with a tentative D call TRBD1 (5 bases). The CDR3 has 14 amino acids. Germline V gives CDR1 MDHEN, CDR2 SYDVKM. Trimming cost V 2 bases and J 2 bases, with 7 bases left between them. This CDR3 is CASSLEGGNQPQHF. The CDR3 coding sequence is TGTGCCAGCAGTTTAGAAGGGGGCAATCAGCCCCAGCATTTT.

The rearrangement links TRBV6-1 to TRBJ2-5; D gene uncertain. The CDR3 has 14 residues. Trimming took off 3 bases at V and 3 bases at J, with 11 bases between the two ends. Germline CDR1 MNHNS, CDR2 SASEGT. The CDR3 nucleotides are TGTGCCAGCAGTGATCCCGGAGAGAAAGAGACCCAGTACTTC. Translating gives CASSDPGEKETQYF.

V and J are TRBV11-3 and TRBJ2-2; 9 bases match TRBD1. The V segment lost 5 bases and the J segment 5 bases; nucleotides outside the gene matches: 6. The CDR3 loop spans 15 amino acids. Germline CDR1 and CDR2: SGHNT and YENEEA. CDR3 sequence reads: CASSPGTGFTGELFF. For the CDR3, the DNA is TGTGCCAGCAGCCCAGGGACAGGGTTTACCGGGGAGCTGTTTTTT. The whole variable domain, filled in from reference TRBV11-3 and TRBJ2-2, reads EAGVVQSPRYKIIEKKQPVAFWCNPISGHNTLYWYLQNLGQGPELLIRYENEEAVDDSQLPKDRFSAERLKGVDSTLKIQPAELGDSAVYLCASSPGTGFTGELFFGEGSRLTVL.

The sample holds one count of this clone. The chain links TRBV27 to TRBJ2-1; TRBD2 is a possible D gene (5 bases). The germline V gene encodes CDR1 MNHEY and CDR2 SMNVEV (reference sequence). There are 14 residues in the CDR3. The ends were cut back, 0 bases at V and 5 bases at J, with 8 bases in the middle. The CDR3: CASSLSAGNNEQFF. CDR3 DNA sequence: TGTGCCAGCAGTTTATCCGCCGGGAACAATGAGCAGTTCTTC.

The chain recombines TRBV18 with TRBJ1-1; D gene unclear. Germline V CDR1 and CDR2: KGHSH, LQKENI. The CDR3 length is 14 residues. Trimming cost V 0 bases and J 1 base, with 6 bases left between them. In nucleotides, the CDR3 is TGTGCCAGCTCACCACCCAACGGGAACACTGAAGCTTTCTTT. Translating gives CASSPPNGNTEAFF.

The chain has TRBV6-1 and TRBJ1-6; D gene ambiguous. V dropped 1 base and J dropped 5 bases, with 3 bases sitting between them. From germline, CDR1 is MNHNS and CDR2 SASEGT. CDR3 size: 13 residues. This CDR3 is CASSEVNNSPLHF. The CDR3 nucleotides are TGTGCCAGCAGTGAAGTAAATAATTCACCCCTCCACTTT.

Only one count was recorded for this clone. The chain has TRBV19 and TRBJ1-1; no reliable D call. Germline CDR1 and CDR2: LNHDA and SQIVND (reference sequence). This CDR3 region has 12 residues. Deletions cut 8 bases from V and 1 base from J, with 8 bases between. The CDR3 loop is CASCEGNTEAFF. The CDR3 coding sequence is TGTGCCAGTTGCGAGGGGAACACTGAAGCTTTCTTT. Using reference TRBV19 and TRBJ1-1 for the parts outside the CDR3, the full variable domain is DGGITQSPKYLFRKEGQNVTLSCEQNLNHDAMYWYRQDPGQGLRLIYYSQIVNDFQKGDIAEGYSVSREKKESFPLTVTSAQKNPTAFYLCASCEGNTEAFFGQGTRLTVV.

This clone was seen only once. The chain combines TRBV27 with TRBJ2-7, with 7 bases lining up with TRBD2. After removal of 1 base from V and 2 bases from J, the junction contained 5 bases not matched to a gene. Germline V lookup: CDR1 MNHEY, CDR2 SMNVEV (reference sequence). The length of the CDR3 is 15 residues. This chain's CDR3 is CASSLYVGGPYEQYF. The CDR3 DNA is TGTGCCAGCAGTTTATACGTGGGAGGGCCCTACGAGCAGTACTTC.